The text below deals with one T cell receptor (beta chain). Through a sample-barcoded 5' primer and a J-beta primer mix, a second PCR was run for about 6 to 11 cycles. With 12 random nucleotides, a template-switch adaptor tagged each individual cDNA molecule. A single record per CDR3 protein comes from TCRdb applying MiXCR to the 5' RACE reads. Of roughly 800,000 distinct CDR3 sequences in the sample, 20% to 30% were seen once. The sample is drawn from a study of blood T cells in healthy people across ages. The CDR3 loop spans 15 amino acids. The germline gives CDR1 SEHNR, CDR2 FQNEAQ (reference sequence). The V segment lost 2 bases and the J segment 5 bases; nucleotides outside the gene matches: 5. The data were also submitted as part of a second study, on T cells of mothers and their children. That work adds: Using the M1S primer, the second PCR added sample barcodes along with 2-4 random nucleotides.

This clonotype was obtained from a boy between 10 and 17 years old in good health. The V and J genes are TRBV7-9 and TRBJ2-3; 9 nucleotides align to TRBD2. What was sequenced was blood. Here the CDR3 DNA reads TGTGCCAGCAGCTTAAGACAGACTAGCGGAGATACGCAGTATTTT. It encodes CASSLRQTSGDTQYF.